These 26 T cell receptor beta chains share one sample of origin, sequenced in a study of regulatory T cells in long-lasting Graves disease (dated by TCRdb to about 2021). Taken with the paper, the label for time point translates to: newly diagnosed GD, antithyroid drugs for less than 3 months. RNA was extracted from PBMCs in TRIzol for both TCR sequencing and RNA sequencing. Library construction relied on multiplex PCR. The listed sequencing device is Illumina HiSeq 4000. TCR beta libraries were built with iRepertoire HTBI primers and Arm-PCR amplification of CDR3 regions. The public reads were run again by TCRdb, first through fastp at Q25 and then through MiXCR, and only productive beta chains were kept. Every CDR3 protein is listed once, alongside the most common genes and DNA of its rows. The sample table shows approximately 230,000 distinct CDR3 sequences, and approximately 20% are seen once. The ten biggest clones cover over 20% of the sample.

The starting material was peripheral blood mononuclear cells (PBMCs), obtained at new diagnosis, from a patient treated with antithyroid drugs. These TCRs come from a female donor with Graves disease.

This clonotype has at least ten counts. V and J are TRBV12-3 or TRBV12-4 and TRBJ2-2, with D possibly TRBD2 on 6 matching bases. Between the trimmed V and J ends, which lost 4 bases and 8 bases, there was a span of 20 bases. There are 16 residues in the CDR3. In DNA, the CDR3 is TGTGCCAGCAGTTCTAGTGGATGGGGGGTAGATGGGGAGCTGTTTTTT. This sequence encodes CASSSSGWGVDGELFF.

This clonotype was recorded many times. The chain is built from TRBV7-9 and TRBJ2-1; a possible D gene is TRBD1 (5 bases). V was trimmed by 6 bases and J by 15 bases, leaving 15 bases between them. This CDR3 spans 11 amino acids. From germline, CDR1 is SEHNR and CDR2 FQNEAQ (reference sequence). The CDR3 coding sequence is TGTGCCAGCAGTTACGCGGTGGACATGTTCTTC. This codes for CASSYAVDMFF.

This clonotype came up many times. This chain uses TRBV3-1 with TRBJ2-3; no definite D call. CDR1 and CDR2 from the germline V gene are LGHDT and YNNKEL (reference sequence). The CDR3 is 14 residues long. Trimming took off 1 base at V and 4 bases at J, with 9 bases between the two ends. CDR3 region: CASSQVRNADTQYF. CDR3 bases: TGTGCCAGCAGCCAAGTTAGGAATGCAGATACGCAGTATTTT.

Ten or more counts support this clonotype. The CDR3 DNA follows: TGTGCCAGCAGTTCAGGGACCGTCTATAGCAATCAGCCCCAGCATTTT. Its translation: CASSSGTVYSNQPQHF. This chain connects TRBV28 to TRBJ1-5, with D perhaps matching TRBD1 (5 bases). Germline assignment: CDR1 MDHEN and CDR2 SYDVKM. CDR3 length: 16 residues. V was shortened by 4 bases and J by 0 bases, with 13 bases between the two germline ends.

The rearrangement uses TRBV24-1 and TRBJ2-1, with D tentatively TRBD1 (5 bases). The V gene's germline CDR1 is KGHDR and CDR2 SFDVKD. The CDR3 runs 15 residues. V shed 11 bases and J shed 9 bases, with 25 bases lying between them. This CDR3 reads CASSSTLGAHGEQFF. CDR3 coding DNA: TGTGCCAGCAGCTCAACTTTAGGGGCCCACGGTGAGCAGTTCTTC.

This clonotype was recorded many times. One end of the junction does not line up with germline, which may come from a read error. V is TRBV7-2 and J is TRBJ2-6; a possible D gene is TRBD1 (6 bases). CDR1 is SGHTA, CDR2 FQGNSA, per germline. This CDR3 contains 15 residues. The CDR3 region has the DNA TGTGGCAGCAGGGAAGGGGGCTCTGGGGCCAACGTCCTGACTTTC. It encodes CGSREGGSGANVLTF.

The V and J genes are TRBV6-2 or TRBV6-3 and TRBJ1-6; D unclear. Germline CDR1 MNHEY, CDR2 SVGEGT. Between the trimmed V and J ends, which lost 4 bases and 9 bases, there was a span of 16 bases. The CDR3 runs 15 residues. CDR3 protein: CASSLIGRGSSPLHF. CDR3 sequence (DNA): TGTGCCAGCAGTTTAATCGGCAGAGGGTCTTCACCCCTCCACTTT.

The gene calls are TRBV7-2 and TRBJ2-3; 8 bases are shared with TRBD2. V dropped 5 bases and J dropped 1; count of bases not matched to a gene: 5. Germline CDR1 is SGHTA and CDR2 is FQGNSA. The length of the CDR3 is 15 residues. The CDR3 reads CASSPSGYRTDTQYF. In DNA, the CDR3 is TGTGCCAGCAGCCCTAGCGGGTATCGCACAGATACGCAGTATTTT.

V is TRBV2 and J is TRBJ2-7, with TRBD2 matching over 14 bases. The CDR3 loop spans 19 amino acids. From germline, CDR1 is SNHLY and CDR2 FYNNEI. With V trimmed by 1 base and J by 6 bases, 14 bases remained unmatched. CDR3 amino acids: CASSEDRMGLAGVLGEQYF. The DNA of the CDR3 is TGTGCCAGCAGTGAAGACAGAATGGGACTAGCGGGAGTCTTGGGCGAGCAGTACTTC.

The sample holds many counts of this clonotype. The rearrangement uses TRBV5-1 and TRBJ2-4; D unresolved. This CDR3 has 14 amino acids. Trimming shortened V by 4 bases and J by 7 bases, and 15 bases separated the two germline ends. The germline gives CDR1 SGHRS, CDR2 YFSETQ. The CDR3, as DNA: TGCGCCAGCAGCGATGCACCGCCTTTGAACATTCAGTACTTC. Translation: CASSDAPPLNIQYF.

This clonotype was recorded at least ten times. For the CDR3, the DNA is TGTGCCACCAGTGATACTCGGGGGGCCCAATACAATGAGCAGTTCTTC. Its protein product is CATSDTRGAQYNEQFF. V is TRBV24-1 and J is TRBJ2-1, with a weak D call TRBD2 (7 bases). The CDR3 spans 16 residues. The germline CDR1 and CDR2 sequences are KGHDR and SFDVKD. The V and J ends lost 3 bases and 4 bases respectively, with 15 bases between them.

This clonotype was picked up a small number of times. Here the CDR3 reads CASSLSFGRASWELFF. In DNA, the CDR3 is TGTGCCAGCAGTTTATCGTTCGGGAGGGCCTCCTGGGAGCTGTTTTTT. The rearrangement uses TRBV27 and TRBJ2-2; the match to TRBD2 covers 8 bases. V was clipped by 0 bases and J by 9 bases; unmatched bases: 9. There are 16 residues in the CDR3. Looked up from germline, CDR1 is MNHEY and CDR2 is SMNVEV (reference sequence).

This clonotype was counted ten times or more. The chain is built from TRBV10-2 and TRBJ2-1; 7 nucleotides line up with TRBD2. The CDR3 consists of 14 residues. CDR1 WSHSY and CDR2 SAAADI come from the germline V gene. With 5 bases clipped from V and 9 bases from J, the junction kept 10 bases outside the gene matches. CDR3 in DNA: TGCGCCAGCAGTAATGCGGGAGTGGGCGGTGAGCAGTTCTTC. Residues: CASSNAGVGGEQFF.

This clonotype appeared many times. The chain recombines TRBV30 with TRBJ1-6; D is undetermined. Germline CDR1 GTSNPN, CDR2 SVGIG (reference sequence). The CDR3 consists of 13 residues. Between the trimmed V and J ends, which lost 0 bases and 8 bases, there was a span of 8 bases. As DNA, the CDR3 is TGTGCCTGGAGTGTGTCCCAGGATTCACCCCTCCACTTT. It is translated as CAWSVSQDSPLHF. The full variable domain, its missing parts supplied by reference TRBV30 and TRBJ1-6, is SQTIHQWPATLVQPVGSPLSLECTVEGTSNPNLYWYRQAAGRGLQLLFYSVGIGQISSEVPQNLSASRPQDRQFILSSKKLLLSDSGFYLCAWSVSQDSPLHFGNGTRLTVT.

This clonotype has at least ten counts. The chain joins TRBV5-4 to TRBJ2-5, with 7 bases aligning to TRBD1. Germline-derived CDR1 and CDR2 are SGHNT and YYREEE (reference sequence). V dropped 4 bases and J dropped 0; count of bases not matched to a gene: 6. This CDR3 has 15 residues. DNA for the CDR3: TGTGCCAGCAGCCGAACAGGGGAGTACCAAGAGACCCAGTACTTC. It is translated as CASSRTGEYQETQYF.

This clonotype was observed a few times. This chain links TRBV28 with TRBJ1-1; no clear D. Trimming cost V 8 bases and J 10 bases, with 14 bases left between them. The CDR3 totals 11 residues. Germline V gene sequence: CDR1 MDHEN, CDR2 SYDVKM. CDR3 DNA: TGTGCCAGCGGTGGAAGCTTGAGAGCTTTCTTT. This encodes CASGGSLRAFF.

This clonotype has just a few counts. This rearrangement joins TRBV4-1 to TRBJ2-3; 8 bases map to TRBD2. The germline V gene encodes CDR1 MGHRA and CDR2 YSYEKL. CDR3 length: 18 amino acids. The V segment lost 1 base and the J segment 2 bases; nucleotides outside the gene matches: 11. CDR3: CASSQVPAGALNTDTQYF. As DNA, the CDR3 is TGCGCCAGCAGCCAAGTCCCAGCGGGGGCTTTAAACACAGATACGCAGTATTTT.

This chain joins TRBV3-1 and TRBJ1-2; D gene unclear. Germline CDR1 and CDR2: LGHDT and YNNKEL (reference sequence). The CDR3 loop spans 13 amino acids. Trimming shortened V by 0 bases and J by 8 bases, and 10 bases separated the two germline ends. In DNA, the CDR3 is TGTGCCAGCAGCCAAGACGGGCAGAACGGCTACACCTTC. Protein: CASSQDGQNGYTF.

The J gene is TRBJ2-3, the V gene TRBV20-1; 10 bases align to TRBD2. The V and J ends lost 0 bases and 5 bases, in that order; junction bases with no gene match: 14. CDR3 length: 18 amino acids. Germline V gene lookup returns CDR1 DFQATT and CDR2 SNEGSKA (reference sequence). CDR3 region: CSARDPTTVAGGLDTQYF. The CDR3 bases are TGCAGTGCTAGAGATCCGACGACCGTAGCGGGAGGATTAGATACGCAGTATTTT.

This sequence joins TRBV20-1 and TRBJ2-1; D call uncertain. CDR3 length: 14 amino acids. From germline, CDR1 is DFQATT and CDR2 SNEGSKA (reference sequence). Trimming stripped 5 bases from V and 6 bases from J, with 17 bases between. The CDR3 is CSARFANPTNEQFF. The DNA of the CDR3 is TGCAGTGCTCGGTTTGCCAACCCAACCAATGAGCAGTTCTTC.

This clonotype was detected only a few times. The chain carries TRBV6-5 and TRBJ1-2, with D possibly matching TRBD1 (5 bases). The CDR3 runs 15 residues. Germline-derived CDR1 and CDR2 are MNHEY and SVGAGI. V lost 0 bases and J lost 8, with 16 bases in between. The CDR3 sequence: CASSYSGGLVTGYTF. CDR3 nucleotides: TGTGCCAGCAGTTACTCGGGGGGTCTCGTAACGGGCTACACCTTC.

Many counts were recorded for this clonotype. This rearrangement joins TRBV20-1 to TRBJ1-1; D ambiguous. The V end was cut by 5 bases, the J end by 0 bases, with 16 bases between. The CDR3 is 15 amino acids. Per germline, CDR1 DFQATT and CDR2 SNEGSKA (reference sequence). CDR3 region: CSAGDRWSLNTEAFF. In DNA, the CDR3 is TGCAGTGCTGGGGATAGGTGGTCTTTGAACACTGAAGCTTTCTTT.

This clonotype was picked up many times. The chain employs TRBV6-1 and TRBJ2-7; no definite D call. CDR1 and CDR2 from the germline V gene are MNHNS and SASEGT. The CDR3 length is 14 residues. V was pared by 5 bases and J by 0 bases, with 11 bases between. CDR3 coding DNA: TGTGCCAGCAGTAACCCAGGATACTCCTACGAGCAGTACTTC. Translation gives CASSNPGYSYEQYF.

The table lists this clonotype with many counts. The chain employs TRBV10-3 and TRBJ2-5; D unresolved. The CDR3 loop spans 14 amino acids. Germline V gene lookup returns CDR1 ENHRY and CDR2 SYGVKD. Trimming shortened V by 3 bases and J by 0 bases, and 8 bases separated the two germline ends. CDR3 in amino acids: CAISEGQNQETQYF. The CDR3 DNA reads TGTGCCATCAGTGAAGGGCAGAACCAAGAGACCCAGTACTTC.

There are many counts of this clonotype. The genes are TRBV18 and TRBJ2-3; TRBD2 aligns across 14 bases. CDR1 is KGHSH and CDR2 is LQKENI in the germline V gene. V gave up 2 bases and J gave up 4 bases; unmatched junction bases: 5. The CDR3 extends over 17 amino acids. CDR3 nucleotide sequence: TGTGCCAGCTCACCAGTTGGACTAGCGGGAGGTGCAGATACGCAGTATTTT. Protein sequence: CASSPVGLAGGADTQYF.

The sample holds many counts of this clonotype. This CDR3 is CAISEQDRGNEKLFF. CDR3 nucleotide sequence: TGTGCCATCAGTGAACAGGACAGGGGAAATGAAAAACTGTTTTTT. The genes are TRBV10-3 and TRBJ1-4, with TRBD1 matching over 9 bases. CDR1 and CDR2 (germline): ENHRY, SYGVKD. CDR3 length equals 15 residues. Trimming removed 3 bases from V and 5 bases from J; junction bases left unmatched: 4.